The rows below give T cell receptor beta chains drawn from one sample of a study of blood T cell repertoires in COVID-19. Measured with immunoSEQ multiplex PCR; TCRdb has only the in-frame clones, and not every one. The repertoire holds roughly 280,000 clones, with roughly 83% as singletons. Input material: peripheral blood. The origin of the receptors is a man aged 55 to 70 who had recovered from COVID-19. Each CDR3 is given without its conserved first and last residue. The order of the fields is V gene, J gene, clone size, CDR3 protein. Size is stated for part of the rows, as once, few or many counts, or as a class when the clone is expanded.

>TRBV18|TRBJ1-1|-
ASSQDRRAEAF
>TRBV24-1|TRBJ2-3|few
ATSDATPRIQGHTDTQY
>TRBV7-9|TRBJ1-2|-
ASSSPDRVIFGYT
>TRBV28|TRBJ1-2|once
ASSLVGQGPNYGYT
>TRBV7-2|TRBJ1-2|-
ASSFGGRGYT
>TRBV18|TRBJ2-1|-
ASSPLMGEEQF
>TRBV7-8|TRBJ1-5|-
ASSHGTGNQPQH
>TRBV12-3/TRBV12-4|TRBJ2-7|-
ASSLRTGVEQY
>TRBV6-5|TRBJ1-5|-
ASTLLDRGIQPQH
>TRBV5-1|TRBJ1-6|once
ASSLEPGQNSPLH
>TRBV18|TRBJ2-7|once
ASSPVMGSGNEQY
>TRBV3-1/TRBV3-2|TRBJ2-1|-
ASSQDQYGRYNEQF
>TRBV30|TRBJ2-1|few
AWRASGNNEQF
>TRBV27|TRBJ2-2|-
ASSWGLAGGPRGTGELF
>TRBV6-6|TRBJ2-7|-
ASGMGGTYEQY
>TRBV20-1|TRBJ2-1|-
SASFSSGPRETRYNEQF
>TRBV27|TRBJ2-3|-
ASSLQGSTDTQY
>TRBV6-1|TRBJ2-5|-
ASSERDRGSWETQY
>TRBV27|TRBJ2-7|-
ASSFRDRPYEQY
>TRBV18|TRBJ1-4|-
ASSPDRVNEKLF
>TRBV27|TRBJ2-2|-
ASSFVITGELF
>TRBV12-3/TRBV12-4|TRBJ1-5|-
ASKRTTNQPQH
>TRBV4-2|TRBJ2-2|-
ASSQATGELF
>TRBV28|TRBJ2-4|once
ASTRGSIQY
>TRBV14|TRBJ2-1|-
ASNKVSSYNEQF
>TRBV3-1/TRBV3-2|TRBJ2-7|-
ASSEGLPGRAEQY
>TRBV27|TRBJ1-5|-
ASSKGTGSNQPQH
>TRBV6-5|TRBJ2-1|-
ASSPGQPGGEQF
>TRBV28|TRBJ2-4|-
ASNPRGGAKNIQY
>TRBV5-4|TRBJ2-7|-
ASRNGQSYEQY
>TRBV15|TRBJ2-3|once
ATSRDERLADTQY
>TRBV28|TRBJ2-7|-
ASIGTGRGRDEQY